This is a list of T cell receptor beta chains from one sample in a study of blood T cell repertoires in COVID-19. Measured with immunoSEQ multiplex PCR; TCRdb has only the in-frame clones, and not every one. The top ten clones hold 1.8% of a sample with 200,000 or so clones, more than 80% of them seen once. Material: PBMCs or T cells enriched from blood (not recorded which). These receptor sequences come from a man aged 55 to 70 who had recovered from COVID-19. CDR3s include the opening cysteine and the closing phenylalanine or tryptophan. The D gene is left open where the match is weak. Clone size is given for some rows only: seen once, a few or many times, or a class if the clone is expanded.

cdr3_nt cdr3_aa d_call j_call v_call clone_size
TGTGCCAGCAGCTTGGGCCAGGGGGCCCCAATGAACACTGAAGCTTTCTTT CASSLGQGAPMNTEAFF TRBD1 TRBJ1-1 TRBV5-4 -
TGTGCCAGCAGTTACTCACGGACAGGGGACCGCTACGAGCAGTACTTC CASSYSRTGDRYEQYF TRBD1 TRBJ2-7 TRBV6-2/TRBV6-3 once
TGTGCCAGCAGTGAAGTGGGGCCCGCCCACCTGGGAAACTATGGCTACACCTTC CASSEVGPAHLGNYGYTF - TRBJ1-2 TRBV2 -
TGTGCCAGCAGCGCCTCCGTGGAGAATCAGCCCCAGCATTTT CASSASVENQPQHF - TRBJ1-5 TRBV9 once
TGTGCCAGCAGCTTAGCAACAGGGGGTTTCAATGAGCAGTTCTTC CASSLATGGFNEQFF TRBD1 TRBJ2-1 TRBV7-2 -
TGTGCCAGCAGCTGGGCAGGGTACGATGAGCAGTTCTTC CASSWAGYDEQFF - TRBJ2-1 TRBV7-9 -
TGTGCCAGCAGCGAAAACAGGGGGGAGCAGCCCCAGCATTTT CASSENRGEQPQHF TRBD1 TRBJ1-5 TRBV7-8 -
TGTGCCAGCAGCCAAGGAGTCAATCAGCCCCAGCATTTT CASSQGVNQPQHF - TRBJ1-5 TRBV3-1/TRBV3-2 few
TGTGCCAGCAGCTTTCTCTTTCCGGGACAGGGGGCTTCCGACGAGCAGTACTTC CASSFLFPGQGASDEQYF TRBD1 TRBJ2-7 TRBV5-4 -
TGTGCCAGTAGTACGCAACCCACAGGGTTTGATGAGCAGTTCTTC CASSTQPTGFDEQFF - TRBJ2-1 TRBV19 -
TGTGCCAGCAGCGGAGTGGGACAGGGCTCCTACGAGCAGTACTTC CASSGVGQGSYEQYF TRBD1 TRBJ2-7 TRBV6-5 few
TGTGCCAGCAGGGAACTAGCGGGGGCTCAAGAGACCCAGTACTTC CASRELAGAQETQYF TRBD2 TRBJ2-5 TRBV2 once
TGTGCCAGCAGCTTAGATACAAGGACAGTGTATGGCTACACCTTC CASSLDTRTVYGYTF - TRBJ1-2 TRBV11-3 -
TGTGCCAGCAGTGAAATGCAGGGGGCAAACTATGGCTACACCTTC CASSEMQGANYGYTF TRBD1 TRBJ1-2 TRBV2 -
TGCGCCAGCAGTGAGGCAGGGGATCCCTACGAGCAGTACTTC CASSEAGDPYEQYF - TRBJ2-7 TRBV10-1 -
TGTGCCAGCAGCCAAGATCCGGACACAAGATACTATGGCTACACCTTC CASSQDPDTRYYGYTF - TRBJ1-2 TRBV4-2 -
TGCGCCAGCAGTCACATACGGACAGGGCCGAAGAAAACAACTAATGAAAAACTGTTTTTT CASSHIRTGPKKTTNEKLFF TRBD1 TRBJ1-4 TRBV23-1 -
TGTGCCACCAGTGATGGGGACAGGGGGCGCTCCGGGGAGCTGTTTTTT CATSDGDRGRSGELFF TRBD1 TRBJ2-2 TRBV24-1 few
TGTGCCAGCAGTTACTTGCTGGCCCCCACAGATACGCAGTATTTT CASSYLLAPTDTQYF - TRBJ2-3 TRBV6-5 -
TGTGCCAGCAGCCTGTCAGGGTTGAATTCACCCCTCCACTTT CASSLSGLNSPLHF - TRBJ1-6 TRBV4-2 -
TGTGCCAGCAGGCTCCCAGGCAACTATGGCTACACCTTC CASRLPGNYGYTF - TRBJ1-2 TRBV6-5 -
TGCGCCAGCAGGGCCGGGACACCTGCTAACTATGGCTACACCTTC CASRAGTPANYGYTF - TRBJ1-2 TRBV10-1 -
TGTGCCAGCAGCTTAACAGATCGACACGCAGCTAACTATGGCTACACCTTC CASSLTDRHAANYGYTF - TRBJ1-2 TRBV7-2 -
TGTGCCAGCAGTTTGGCAGGGGGCAATCAGCCCCAGCATTTT CASSLAGGNQPQHF - TRBJ1-5 TRBV27 -
TGTGCCAGCAGCTTAGAAGGACTAGCTGGAGAGACCCAGTACTTC CASSLEGLAGETQYF TRBD2 TRBJ2-5 TRBV7-2 -
TGTGCCTGGAGTGCCCGGGATGAGCAGTTCTTC CAWSARDEQFF - TRBJ2-1 TRBV30 -
TGTGCTAGTGGATCGTCGGACATTGGGTTCAATGAGCAGTTCTTC CASGSSDIGFNEQFF - TRBJ2-1 TRBV12-5 -
TGTGCCAGCAGCTTCACCTTCGGTCAATCGAACACCGGGGAGCTGTTTTTT CASSFTFGQSNTGELFF - TRBJ2-2 TRBV11-2 -
TGTGCCAGCAGTCTCGCGGGGGTCAATGAGCAGTTCTTC CASSLAGVNEQFF TRBD2 TRBJ2-1 TRBV5-5 -
TGCGCCAGCAGCTCCCCCGGGGAGGAGTACAATGAGCAGTTCTTC CASSSPGEEYNEQFF - TRBJ2-1 TRBV4-1 -
TGTGCCAGCTCGACTACAGTGATAGAAAAACTGTTTTTT CASSTTVIEKLFF - TRBJ1-4 TRBV18 -
TGTGCCAGCTCTCCATCACAGGGGGCAGGGTCACCCCTCCACTTT CASSPSQGAGSPLHF TRBD1 TRBJ1-6 TRBV18 few
TGTGCCAGCAGTCCCCAGGGGTACCCCGGGGAGCTGTTTTTT CASSPQGYPGELFF - TRBJ2-2 TRBV7-2 once
TGTGCCAGTAGTTATATACTAGCCAAAAACATTCAGTACTTC CASSYILAKNIQYF - TRBJ2-4 TRBV19 -
TGTGCCAGCTCGGTTCTAGGGAGTTCCTACAATGAGCAGTTCTTC CASSVLGSSYNEQFF - TRBJ2-1 TRBV27 -
TGTGCCAGCAGTGAATACGGCACTGAAGCTTTCTTT CASSEYGTEAFF - TRBJ1-1 TRBV6-1 once
TGTGCCAGCAGCTTTACTGAGGGCACTGAAGCTTTCTTT CASSFTEGTEAFF - TRBJ1-1 TRBV7-3 -
TGTGCCAGCAGCCAAGACGTAACCGGGGAGCTGTTTTTT CASSQDVTGELFF - TRBJ2-2 TRBV3-1/TRBV3-2 few
TGTGCCAGCAGCTTCTACAGCTCCTACGAGCAGTACTTC CASSFYSSYEQYF - TRBJ2-7 TRBV7-2 -
TGTGCCAGCAGCCCGACACTTGACACTGAAGCTTTCTTT CASSPTLDTEAFF - TRBJ1-1 TRBV5-6 -
TGTGCCAGCAGCCACGGGACAGGTCCTTTCGAGCAGTACTTC CASSHGTGPFEQYF TRBD1 TRBJ2-7 TRBV4-2 -